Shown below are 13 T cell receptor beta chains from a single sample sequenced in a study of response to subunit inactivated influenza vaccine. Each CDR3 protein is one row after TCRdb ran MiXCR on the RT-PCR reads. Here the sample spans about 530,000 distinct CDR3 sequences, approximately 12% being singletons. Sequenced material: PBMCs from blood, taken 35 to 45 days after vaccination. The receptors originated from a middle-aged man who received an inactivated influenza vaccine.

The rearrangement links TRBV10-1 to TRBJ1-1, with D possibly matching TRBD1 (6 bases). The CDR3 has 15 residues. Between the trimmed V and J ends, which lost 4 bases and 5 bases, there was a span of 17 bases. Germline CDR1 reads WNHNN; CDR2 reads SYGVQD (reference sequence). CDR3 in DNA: TGCGCCAGCAGTGCCTCACACAGGGCGCTGACTGAAGCTTTCTTT. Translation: CASSASHRALTEAFF.

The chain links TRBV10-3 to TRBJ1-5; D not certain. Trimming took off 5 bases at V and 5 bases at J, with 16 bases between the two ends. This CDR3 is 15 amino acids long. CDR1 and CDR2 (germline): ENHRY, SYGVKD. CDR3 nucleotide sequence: TGTGCCATCAGTCCTGACATCTCCTGGGATCAGCCCCAGCATTTT. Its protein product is CAISPDISWDQPQHF.

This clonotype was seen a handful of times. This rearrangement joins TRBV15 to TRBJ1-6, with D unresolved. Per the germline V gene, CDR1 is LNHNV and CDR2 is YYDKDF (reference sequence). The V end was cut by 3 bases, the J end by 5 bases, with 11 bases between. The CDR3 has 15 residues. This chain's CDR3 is CATSRDSRDNSPLHF. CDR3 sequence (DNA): TGTGCCACCAGCAGGGATTCTAGAGATAATTCACCCCTCCACTTT.

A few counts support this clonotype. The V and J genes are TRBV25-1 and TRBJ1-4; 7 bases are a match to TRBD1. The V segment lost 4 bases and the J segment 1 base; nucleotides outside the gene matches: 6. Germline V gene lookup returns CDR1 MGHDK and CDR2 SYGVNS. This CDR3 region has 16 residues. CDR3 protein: CASSAVRDRTNEKLFF. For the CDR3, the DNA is TGTGCCAGCAGTGCCGTTCGGGACAGAACTAATGAAAAACTGTTTTTT.

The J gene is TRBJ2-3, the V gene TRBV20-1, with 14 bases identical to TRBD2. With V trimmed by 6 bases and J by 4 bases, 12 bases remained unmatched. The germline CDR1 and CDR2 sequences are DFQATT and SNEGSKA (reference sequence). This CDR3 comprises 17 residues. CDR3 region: CSAPGLAGARGADTQYF. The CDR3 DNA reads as TGCAGTGCGCCGGGACTAGCGGGGGCCCGTGGTGCAGATACGCAGTATTTT.

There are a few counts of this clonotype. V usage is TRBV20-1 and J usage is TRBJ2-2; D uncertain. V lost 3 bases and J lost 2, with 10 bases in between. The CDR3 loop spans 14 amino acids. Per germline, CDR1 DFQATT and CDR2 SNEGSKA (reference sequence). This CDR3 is CSARGSKNTGELFF. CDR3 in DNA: TGCAGTGCTAGGGGCTCTAAAAACACCGGGGAGCTGTTTTTT.

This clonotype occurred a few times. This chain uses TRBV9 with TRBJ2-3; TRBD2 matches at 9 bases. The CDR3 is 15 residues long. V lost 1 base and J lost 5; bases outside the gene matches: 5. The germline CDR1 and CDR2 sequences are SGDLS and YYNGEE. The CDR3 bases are TGTGCCAGCAGCGTAAGGGGACTAGCTGTAGATACGCAGTATTTT. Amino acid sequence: CASSVRGLAVDTQYF.

The DNA of the CDR3 is TGTGCCAGCAGCCGACCACTAGCGGACCAAGAGACCCAGTACTTC. Encoded protein: CASSRPLADQETQYF. The chain carries TRBV7-2 and TRBJ2-5; 8 positions agree with TRBD2. The V segment lost 5 bases and the J segment 0 bases; nucleotides outside the gene matches: 5. The germline V gene encodes CDR1 SGHTA and CDR2 FQGNSA. The CDR3 extends over 15 amino acids. The full variable domain, in which reference TRBV7-2 and TRBJ2-5 provide the parts outside the CDR3, is GAGVSQSPSNKVTEKGKDVELRCDPISGHTALYWYRQSLGQGLEFLIYFQGNSAPDKSGLPSDRFSAERTGGSVSTLTIQRTQQEDSAVYLCASSRPLADQETQYFGPGTRLLVL.

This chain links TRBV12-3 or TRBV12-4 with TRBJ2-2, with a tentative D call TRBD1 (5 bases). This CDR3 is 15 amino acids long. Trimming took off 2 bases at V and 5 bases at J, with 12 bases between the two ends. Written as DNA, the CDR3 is TGTGCCAGCAGTTTAAGGGCAGGGCGAACCGGGGAGCTGTTTTTT. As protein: CASSLRAGRTGELFF.

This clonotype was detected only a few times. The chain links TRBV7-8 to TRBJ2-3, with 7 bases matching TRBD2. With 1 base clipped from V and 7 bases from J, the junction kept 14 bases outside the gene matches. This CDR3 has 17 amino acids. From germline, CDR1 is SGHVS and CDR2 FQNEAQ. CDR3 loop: CASSLVSLAEWKNTQYF. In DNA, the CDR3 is TGTGCCAGCAGCTTAGTCTCTCTAGCGGAGTGGAAAAATACGCAGTATTTT.

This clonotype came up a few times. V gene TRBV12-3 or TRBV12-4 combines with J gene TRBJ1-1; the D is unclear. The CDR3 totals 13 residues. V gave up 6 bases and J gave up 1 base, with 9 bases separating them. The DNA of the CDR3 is TGTGCCAGCAGCACAAGGTGGAACACTGAAGCTTTCTTT. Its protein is CASSTRWNTEAFF.

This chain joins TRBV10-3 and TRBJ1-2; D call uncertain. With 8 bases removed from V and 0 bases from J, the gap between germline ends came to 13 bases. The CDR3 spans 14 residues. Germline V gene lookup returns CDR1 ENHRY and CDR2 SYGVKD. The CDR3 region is CAIGGGNSNYGYTF. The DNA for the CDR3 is TGTGCCATCGGAGGCGGGAATTCTAACTATGGCTACACCTTC.

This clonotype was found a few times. The CDR3 nucleotides read TGCGCCAGCAGCTTGGAGACAGGTAGAGATACGCAGTATTTT. It codes for CASSLETGRDTQYF. The chain has TRBV5-1 and TRBJ2-3, with D perhaps matching TRBD1 (6 bases). This CDR3 has 14 amino acids. Trimming removed 0 bases at V and 5 bases at J, with 10 bases between. Germline CDR1 reads SGHRS; CDR2 reads YFSETQ.